The sequence of this TCR beta chain was determined in a study of shared clonotypes between healthy human individuals. Study-level results: The donor pool, a small one, limited the genetic and exposure-history diversity represented.

Sequencing was at deep level. In the original analysis: Junction-only sequences produced by ImmunoSEQ had no quality scores, so filtering differed. The protocol was immunoSEQ multiplex PCR, while the TCRdb copy is restricted to in-frame clones and leaves out a portion. D and trimming were read from the DNA, whereas the V and J calls and clone size are those reported in that table. The sample consists of under 350,000 clones, about nine tenths of them appearing once. Details on this clone: What it binds is unknown.

The germline gives CDR1 SGHVS, CDR2 FQNEAQ. CDR3 size: 14 residues. Trimming took 4 bases from V and 5 from J, leaving 14 bases between them. The rearrangement uses TRBV7-8 and TRBJ2-5; D is possibly TRBD2 (6 bases). This TCR derives from a man in his late teens or twenties in good health. Sequenced: memory CD8+ T cells sorted from blood. Stated subset: CD45RO+ cells pooled with CCR7-negative TemRA cells. The CDR3 region has the DNA TGTGCCAGCAGCTCGTCCCGGGACTGGGAGACCCAGTACTTC. This codes for CASSSSRDWETQYF.